The rows below give T cell receptor beta chains drawn from one sample of a study of T cell repertoires in cytomegalovirus infection. TCRdb reprocessed the reads with MiXCR, giving one entry per CDR3 protein. The data contain under 200,000 distinct CDR3 sequences, 28% of them singletons. Sequenced material: PBMCs. These receptors came from a human donor in good health (CMV status not recorded). Some clones in this sample may be carry-over from other donors' samples. Each CDR3 is given with its conserved first and last residue. Each record gives: D gene, J gene, clone size, V gene, CDR3 protein, CDR3 DNA. D genes are given only for firm matches. The listing skips clone size in some rows; elsewhere it reads once, few, many or a size class.

d_gene: TRBD1
j_gene: TRBJ1-1
abundance: -
v_gene: TRBV2
CDR3aa: CASSFSTGRTEAFF
CDR3nt: TGTGCCAGCAGTTTCTCGACAGGGAGGACTGAAGCTTTCTTT

d_gene: -
j_gene: TRBJ2-7
abundance: -
v_gene: TRBV11-2
CDR3aa: CASSLGGGGGEQYF
CDR3nt: TGTGCCAGCAGCTTAGGTGGGGGCGGTGGCGAGCAGTACTTC

d_gene: -
j_gene: TRBJ1-1
abundance: few
v_gene: TRBV7-6
CDR3aa: CASSGGPDTEAFF
CDR3nt: TGTGCCAGCAGCGGGGGGCCCGACACTGAAGCTTTCTTT

d_gene: -
j_gene: TRBJ2-1
abundance: few
v_gene: TRBV7-2
CDR3aa: CASSLLRGNEQFF
CDR3nt: TGTGCCAGCAGCTTACTGAGAGGAAATGAGCAGTTCTTC

d_gene: -
j_gene: TRBJ1-1
abundance: -
v_gene: TRBV7-9
CDR3aa: CASSLPVGIANTEAFF
CDR3nt: TGTGCCAGCAGCCTCCCCGTGGGAATAGCGAACACTGAAGCTTTCTTT

d_gene: -
j_gene: TRBJ2-3
abundance: -
v_gene: TRBV13
CDR3aa: CASSSDRSETDTQYF
CDR3nt: TGTGCCAGCAGCTCGGACAGATCAGAAACAGATACGCAGTATTTT

d_gene: -
j_gene: TRBJ1-5
abundance: -
v_gene: TRBV28
CDR3aa: CASSLIGQALSNQPQHF
CDR3nt: TGTGCCAGCAGTTTGATAGGACAAGCTCTTAGCAATCAGCCCCAGCATTTT

d_gene: -
j_gene: TRBJ2-7
abundance: -
v_gene: TRBV6-5
CDR3aa: CATRRDRLQYF
CDR3nt: TGTGCCACCCGACGAGACAGGCTTCAGTACTTC

d_gene: -
j_gene: TRBJ1-1
abundance: -
v_gene: TRBV7-3
CDR3aa: CASSPDIQNTEAFF
CDR3nt: TGTGCCAGCAGCCCGGACATTCAGAACACTGAAGCTTTCTTT

d_gene: -
j_gene: TRBJ2-1
abundance: -
v_gene: TRBV15
CDR3aa: CATSLGQFAHNEQFF
CDR3nt: TGTGCCACCAGCCTAGGACAGTTTGCCCACAATGAGCAGTTCTTC

d_gene: -
j_gene: TRBJ2-1
abundance: -
v_gene: TRBV7-2
CDR3aa: CASSLDGSYNEQFF
CDR3nt: TGTGCCAGCAGCTTGGACGGTTCGTACAATGAGCAGTTCTTC

d_gene: TRBD2
j_gene: TRBJ2-3
abundance: -
v_gene: TRBV5-8
CDR3aa: CASSLKRGGPDTQYF
CDR3nt: TGTGCCAGCAGCTTGAAGCGGGGGGGCCCAGATACGCAGTATTTT

d_gene: TRBD2
j_gene: TRBJ2-3
abundance: -
v_gene: TRBV6-6
CDR3aa: CASSIARTSGGADTQYF
CDR3nt: TGTGCCAGCAGTATCGCCCGGACTAGCGGGGGGGCAGATACGCAGTATTTT

d_gene: -
j_gene: TRBJ2-4
abundance: -
v_gene: TRBV4-1
CDR3aa: CASSQGEGAVGQLAKNIQYF
CDR3nt: TGCGCCAGCAGCCAAGGTGAGGGCGCTGTTGGACAACTAGCCAAAAACATTCAGTACTTC

d_gene: TRBD1
j_gene: TRBJ1-4
abundance: few
v_gene: TRBV7-6
CDR3aa: CASSLRGREKLFF
CDR3nt: TGTGCCAGCAGCTTAAGGGGGCGAGAAAAACTGTTTTTT

d_gene: -
j_gene: TRBJ2-3
abundance: -
v_gene: TRBV10-3
CDR3aa: CAIRQGDFDTQYF
CDR3nt: TGTGCCATCAGACAGGGTGATTTCGATACGCAGTATTTT

d_gene: -
j_gene: TRBJ1-2
abundance: few
v_gene: TRBV7-9
CDR3aa: CASSPTGQGYGYTF
CDR3nt: TGTGCCAGCAGCCCGACCGGGCAGGGGTACGGCTACACCTTC

d_gene: -
j_gene: TRBJ2-1
abundance: -
v_gene: TRBV6-5
CDR3aa: CASRGAGRPPDRGEQFF
CDR3nt: TGTGCCAGCAGGGGCGCCGGGCGGCCGCCGGACAGAGGGGAGCAGTTCTTC

d_gene: -
j_gene: TRBJ1-1
abundance: -
v_gene: TRBV7-4
CDR3aa: CASLKGMFTEAFF
CDR3nt: TGTGCCAGCCTGAAGGGGATGTTCACTGAAGCTTTCTTT

d_gene: -
j_gene: TRBJ1-6
abundance: few
v_gene: TRBV2
CDR3aa: CASSELSSYNSPLHF
CDR3nt: TGTGCCAGCAGTGAACTTAGCTCCTATAATTCACCCCTCCACTTT

d_gene: -
j_gene: TRBJ2-1
abundance: few
v_gene: TRBV12-3/TRBV12-4
CDR3aa: CASSPSWVGTSSYNEQFF
CDR3nt: TGTGCCAGCAGTCCCTCGTGGGTGGGGACAAGCTCCTACAATGAGCAGTTCTTC

d_gene: -
j_gene: TRBJ2-2
abundance: -
v_gene: TRBV7-3
CDR3aa: CASSLIPPGSENTGELFF
CDR3nt: TGTGCCAGCAGCTTAATCCCCCCCGGCAGTGAGAACACCGGGGAGCTGTTTTTT

d_gene: TRBD1
j_gene: TRBJ2-1
abundance: few
v_gene: TRBV28
CDR3aa: CASSPRGNIYNEQFF
CDR3nt: TGTGCCAGCAGTCCCAGGGGGAATATCTACAATGAGCAGTTCTTC

d_gene: -
j_gene: TRBJ1-3
abundance: -
v_gene: TRBV7-9
CDR3aa: CASSGLTGDTIYF
CDR3nt: TGTGCCAGCAGCGGCCTGACAGGAGACACCATATATTTT

d_gene: -
j_gene: TRBJ2-7
abundance: -
v_gene: TRBV5-1
CDR3aa: CASSPGEDGSWSYEQYF
CDR3nt: TGCGCCAGCAGTCCCGGGGAAGACGGATCATGGTCCTACGAGCAGTACTTC

d_gene: -
j_gene: TRBJ2-5
abundance: few
v_gene: TRBV20-1
CDR3aa: CSASFSTGRGQETQYF
CDR3nt: TGCAGTGCTAGTTTTTCTACGGGACGGGGGCAAGAGACCCAGTACTTC

d_gene: TRBD2
j_gene: TRBJ2-7
abundance: -
v_gene: TRBV7-6
CDR3aa: CASSQSGLADEQYF
CDR3nt: TGTGCTAGCAGCCAAAGTGGACTAGCCGACGAGCAGTACTTC

d_gene: -
j_gene: TRBJ1-5
abundance: -
v_gene: TRBV18
CDR3aa: CASSPPGREDQPQHF
CDR3nt: TGTGCCAGCTCACCCCCCGGCAGGGAGGATCAGCCCCAGCATTTT

d_gene: -
j_gene: TRBJ2-1
abundance: -
v_gene: TRBV7-3
CDR3aa: CASSPHPSRENEQFF
CDR3nt: TGTGCCAGCAGCCCCCACCCTTCTCGGGAGAATGAGCAGTTCTTC

d_gene: -
j_gene: TRBJ2-1
abundance: few
v_gene: TRBV30
CDR3aa: CAWSVGGALSYNEQFF
CDR3nt: TGTGCCTGGAGTGTAGGGGGGGCCCTCTCCTACAATGAGCAGTTCTTC

d_gene: -
j_gene: TRBJ1-5
abundance: -
v_gene: TRBV20-1
CDR3aa: CSARDVQAGSNQPQHF
CDR3nt: TGCAGTGCTAGAGATGTACAGGCGGGGAGCAATCAGCCCCAGCATTTT

d_gene: TRBD1
j_gene: TRBJ1-1
abundance: few
v_gene: TRBV29-1
CDR3aa: CSGAQGIWNTEAFF
CDR3nt: TGCAGCGGGGCACAGGGGATTTGGAACACTGAAGCTTTCTTT

d_gene: -
j_gene: TRBJ2-7
abundance: many
v_gene: TRBV7-2
CDR3aa: CASSLGFGDISSYEQYF
CDR3nt: TGTGCCAGCAGCTTAGGATTCGGAGACATCAGCTCCTACGAGCAGTACTTC

d_gene: -
j_gene: TRBJ2-2
abundance: -
v_gene: TRBV7-8
CDR3aa: CASSLVRGGTGELFF
CDR3nt: TGTGCCAGCAGCTTAGTTAGGGGAGGAACCGGGGAGCTGTTTTTT

d_gene: TRBD1
j_gene: TRBJ1-2
abundance: few
v_gene: TRBV6-5
CDR3aa: CASNPGQGARGYTF
CDR3nt: TGTGCCAGCAACCCGGGACAGGGGGCACGAGGCTACACCTTC

d_gene: TRBD2
j_gene: TRBJ2-2
abundance: many
v_gene: TRBV20-1
CDR3aa: CSARDLAGDTGELFF
CDR3nt: TGCAGTGCTAGAGATCTAGCGGGGGACACCGGGGAGCTGTTTTTT

d_gene: -
j_gene: TRBJ2-3
abundance: few
v_gene: TRBV2
CDR3aa: CASTPPELGTDTQYF
CDR3nt: TGTGCCAGCACCCCTCCGGAACTTGGCACAGATACGCAGTATTTT

d_gene: -
j_gene: TRBJ1-1
abundance: -
v_gene: TRBV2
CDR3aa: CASSGRTDTEAFF
CDR3nt: TGTGCCAGCAGTGGAAGGACAGACACTGAAGCTTTCTTT

d_gene: -
j_gene: TRBJ2-3
abundance: -
v_gene: TRBV6-1
CDR3aa: CASSEEVAGSDTQYF
CDR3nt: TGTGCCAGCAGTGAAGAGGTTGCAGGGTCGGATACGCAGTATTTT

d_gene: -
j_gene: TRBJ2-3
abundance: -
v_gene: TRBV5-1
CDR3aa: CASSLSRSDTQYF
CDR3nt: TGCGCCAGCAGCTTGTCCCGCTCAGATACGCAGTATTTT

d_gene: TRBD1
j_gene: TRBJ1-2
abundance: -
v_gene: TRBV20-1
CDR3aa: CSARDHLQGVGGYTF
CDR3nt: TGCAGTGCTAGAGATCACCTCCAGGGGGTTGGTGGCTACACCTTC

d_gene: TRBD1
j_gene: TRBJ2-5
abundance: -
v_gene: TRBV15
CDR3aa: CATSRDAPSGTGGQETQYF
CDR3nt: TGTGCCACCAGCAGAGATGCACCATCCGGGACAGGGGGACAAGAGACCCAGTACTTC

d_gene: -
j_gene: TRBJ2-2
abundance: few
v_gene: TRBV11-2
CDR3aa: CASSPPQAGFGTGELFF
CDR3nt: TGTGCCAGCAGCCCGCCGCAGGCGGGGTTTGGCACCGGGGAGCTGTTTTTT

d_gene: -
j_gene: TRBJ1-2
abundance: -
v_gene: TRBV4-2
CDR3aa: CASSQDTTTYGYTF
CDR3nt: TGTGCCAGCAGCCAAGATACGACAACCTATGGCTACACCTTC

d_gene: TRBD1
j_gene: TRBJ1-2
abundance: -
v_gene: TRBV2
CDR3aa: CAREDRGDGYTF
CDR3nt: TGTGCCAGGGAAGACAGGGGCGATGGCTACACCTTC

d_gene: -
j_gene: TRBJ1-2
abundance: -
v_gene: TRBV6-2/TRBV6-3
CDR3aa: CASSYGLDTSPPLYGYTF
CDR3nt: TGTGCCAGCAGTTACGGGTTGGACACCTCTCCACCTCTCTATGGCTACACCTTC

d_gene: -
j_gene: TRBJ1-4
abundance: -
v_gene: TRBV6-6
CDR3aa: CASSGQKLLLEKLFF
CDR3nt: TGTGCCAGCAGTGGCCAGAAGCTTCTTTTGGAAAAACTGTTTTTT

d_gene: -
j_gene: TRBJ2-7
abundance: -
v_gene: TRBV7-9
CDR3aa: CASSLVAGNEQYF
CDR3nt: TGTGCCAGCAGCTTAGTGGCAGGGAACGAGCAGTACTTC